This T cell receptor beta chain is from a study of T cell clonotyping in hematopoietic cell transplantation. Profiled with immunoSEQ multiplex PCR; TCRdb holds only in-frame clones, not every one. The repertoire holds over 15,000 clones, with around 90% as singletons. This CDR3 spans 15 amino acids. Germline loops: CDR1 MGHDK, CDR2 SYGVNS. V shed 5 bases and J 5 bases; nucleotides not matched to a gene: 8. Study findings and constraints: Higher Inverse Simpson Index values in graft donor and pretransplant recipient predicted broader posttransplant TCR diversity. Pathologically expanded recipient clonotypes increased progressively from day 30 to day 180 as diversity fell.

Note on this clone: Its matching antigen is unknown.

The J gene is TRBJ2-1, the V gene TRBV25-1; the match to TRBD1 covers 8 bases. The sequence was obtained from a man between 40 and 49 years old in good health. Some clones in this sample may be carry-over from other donors' samples. Sample: peripheral blood mononuclear cells. The CDR3 DNA reads as TGTGCCAGCAGTCCTCAGGCGACAGGGGACAATGAGCAGTTCTTC. This translates into CASSPQATGDNEQFF. Together with reference TRBV25-1 and TRBJ2-1, the CDR3 gives the full variable domain: EADIYQTPRYLVIGTGKKITLECSQTMGHDKMYWYQQDPGMELHLIHYSYGVNSTEKGDLSSESTVSRIRTEHFPLTLESARPSHTSQYLCASSPQATGDNEQFFGPGTRLTVL.